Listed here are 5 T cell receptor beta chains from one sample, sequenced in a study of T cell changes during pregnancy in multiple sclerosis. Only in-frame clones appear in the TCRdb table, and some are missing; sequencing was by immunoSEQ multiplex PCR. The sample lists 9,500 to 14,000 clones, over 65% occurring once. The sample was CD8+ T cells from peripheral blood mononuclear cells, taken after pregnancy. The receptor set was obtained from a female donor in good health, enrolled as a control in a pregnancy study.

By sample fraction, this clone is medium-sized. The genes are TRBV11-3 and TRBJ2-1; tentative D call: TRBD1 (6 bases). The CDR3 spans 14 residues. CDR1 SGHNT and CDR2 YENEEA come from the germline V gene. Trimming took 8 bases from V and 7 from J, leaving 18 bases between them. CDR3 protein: CASSKQGYQNEQFF. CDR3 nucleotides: TGTGCCAGCTCGAAGCAGGGGTATCAAAATGAGCAGTTCTTC.

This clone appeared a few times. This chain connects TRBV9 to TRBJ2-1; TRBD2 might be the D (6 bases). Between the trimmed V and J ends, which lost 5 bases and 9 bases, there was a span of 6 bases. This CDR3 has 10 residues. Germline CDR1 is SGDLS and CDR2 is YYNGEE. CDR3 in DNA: TGTGCCAGCAGGGGGGGTGAGCAGTTCTTC. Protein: CASRGGEQFF.

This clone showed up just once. The CDR3 region has the DNA TGTGCCAGCAGTTATGGACAGGTCCTGAGCACAGATACGCAGTATTTT. The encoded protein is CASSYGQVLSTDTQYF. This rearrangement joins TRBV6-6 to TRBJ2-3; 7 bases align to TRBD1. The V segment lost 3 bases and the J segment 0 bases; nucleotides outside the gene matches: 6. This CDR3 is 16 amino acids long. The germline V gene has CDR1 MNHNY and CDR2 SVGAGI (reference sequence).

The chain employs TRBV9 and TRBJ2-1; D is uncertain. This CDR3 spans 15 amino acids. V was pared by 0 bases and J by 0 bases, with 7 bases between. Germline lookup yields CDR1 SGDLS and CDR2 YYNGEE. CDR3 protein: CASSVAPGSYNEQFF. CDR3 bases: TGTGCCAGCAGCGTAGCTCCGGGCTCCTACAATGAGCAGTTCTTC.

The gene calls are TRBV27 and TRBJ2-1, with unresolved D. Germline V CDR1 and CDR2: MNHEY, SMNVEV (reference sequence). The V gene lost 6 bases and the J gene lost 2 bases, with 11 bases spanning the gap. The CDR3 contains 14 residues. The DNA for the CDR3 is TGTGCCAGCAGATCCCAAGACACCTACAATGAGCAGTTCTTC. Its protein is CASRSQDTYNEQFF.